The 27 T cell receptor beta chains given below trace back to one sample, sequenced in a study of blood T cell repertoires in COVID-19. Measured with immunoSEQ multiplex PCR; TCRdb has only the in-frame clones, and not every one. The sample gives tens of thousands of clones, roughly 70% of which show up once; just under 4% is in the top ten. The sample comprised peripheral blood. All receptors derive from an older man with COVID-19, enrolled during active disease.

This clone was seen a few times. The rearrangement joins TRBV7-6 to TRBJ2-7; 9 positions match TRBD1. This CDR3 region has 16 residues. Germline V gene lookup returns CDR1 SGHVS and CDR2 FNYEAQ. The J segment lost 3 bases and the V segment lost 5 bases, leaving 11 bases of the junction unmatched. The CDR3 sequence: CASSPSTGGFFYEQYF. Here the CDR3 DNA reads TGTGCCAGCAGCCCATCGACAGGGGGGTTCTTCTACGAGCAGTACTTC.

This chain joins TRBV7-2 and TRBJ1-3, with TRBD1 matching 7 bases. The junction had 9 bases not matched to a gene; V was cut back by 5 bases and J by 2 bases. From germline, CDR1 is SGHTA and CDR2 FQGNSA. This CDR3 spans 16 amino acids. The CDR3 DNA sequence: TGTGCCAGCAGCCAAGAGTCAACAGGGGCTGGAAACACCATATATTTT. This codes for CASSQESTGAGNTIYF.

The chain uses TRBV27 and TRBJ2-6; D is perhaps TRBD1 (5 bases). Looked up from germline, CDR1 is MNHEY and CDR2 is SMNVEV (reference sequence). Trimming removed 6 bases at V and 4 bases at J, with 13 bases between. The CDR3 extends over 15 amino acids. The DNA of the CDR3 is TGTGCCAGCAGAACTCAGGGTGGCGGGGCCAACGTCCTGACTTTC. As protein: CASRTQGGGANVLTF.

The gene calls are TRBV5-5 and TRBJ1-4, with D uncertain. CDR1 and CDR2 (germline): SGHKS, YYEKEE (reference sequence). Trimming took off 0 bases at V and 5 bases at J, with 5 bases between the two ends. The CDR3 contains 13 residues. CDR3 sequence reads: CASSLAANEKLFF. DNA of the CDR3: TGTGCCAGCAGCTTGGCAGCGAATGAAAAACTGTTTTTT.

CDR3 sequence: CATSTIWAGQGTSGANVLTF. The CDR3, as DNA: TGTGCCACCAGCACAATTTGGGCGGGACAGGGGACGTCTGGGGCCAACGTCCTGACTTTC. The V and J genes are TRBV15 and TRBJ2-6; the match to TRBD1 covers 10 bases. CDR1 is LNHNV and CDR2 is YYDKDF in the germline V gene (reference sequence). V gave up 4 bases and J gave up 1 base; unmatched junction bases: 13. The CDR3 is 20 amino acids.

J is TRBJ2-7 and V is TRBV5-1, with 7 bases aligning to TRBD2. V shed 4 bases and J 6 bases; nucleotides not matched to a gene: 7. Looked up from germline, CDR1 is SGHRS and CDR2 is YFSETQ. This CDR3 comprises 13 residues. The CDR3 region is CASSPGVAGEQYF. For the CDR3, the DNA is TGCGCCAGCAGCCCGGGAGTAGCGGGCGAGCAGTACTTC.

The rearrangement uses TRBV5-4 and TRBJ2-1, with TRBD1 identical over 7 bases. There are 15 residues in the CDR3. Germline CDR1 and CDR2: SGHNT and YYREEE (reference sequence). J lost 2 bases, V lost 3 bases, and 5 bases had no gene match. This CDR3 is CASSSTDRAYNEQFF. CDR3 DNA: TGTGCCAGCAGCTCGACCGACAGGGCCTACAATGAGCAGTTCTTC. Together with reference TRBV5-4 and TRBJ2-1, the CDR3 gives the full variable domain: ETGVTQSPTHLIKTRGQQVTLRCSSQSGHNTVSWYQQALGQGPQFIFQYYREEENGRGNFPPRFSGLQFPNYSSELNVNALELDDSALYLCASSSTDRAYNEQFFGPGTRLTVL.

The chain employs TRBV28 and TRBJ1-1, with 10 bases lining up with TRBD1. The V gene end was trimmed by 7 bases and the J gene end by 8 bases; junction bases not matched to a gene: 13. Germline V gives CDR1 MDHEN, CDR2 SYDVKM. The CDR3 consists of 15 residues. Written as DNA, the CDR3 is TGTGCCAGCAACGTCCCGGGACAGGGGAGGTACGAAGCTTTCTTT. The encoded protein is CASNVPGQGRYEAFF. The full variable domain, in which reference TRBV28 and TRBJ1-1 provide the parts outside the CDR3, is DVKVTQSSRYLVKRTGEKVFLECVQDMDHENMFWYRQDPGLGLRLIYFSYDVKMKEKGDIPEGYSVSREKKERFSLILESASTNQTSMYLCASNVPGQGRYEAFFGQGTRLTVV.

The rearrangement uses TRBV5-4 and TRBJ2-1; TRBD2 is a possible D gene (5 bases). The CDR3 covers 13 residues. Germline CDR1 is SGHNT and CDR2 is YYREEE (reference sequence). V was cut by 4 bases and J by 9 bases, with 14 bases left in between. Here the CDR3 DNA reads TGTGCCAGCAGCCCCCCGAGGGCAGGTGAGCAGTTCTTC. Protein: CASSPPRAGEQFF. The full variable domain, with the rest looked up from reference TRBV5-4 and TRBJ2-1, is ETGVTQSPTHLIKTRGQQVTLRCSSQSGHNTVSWYQQALGQGPQFIFQYYREEENGRGNFPPRFSGLQFPNYSSELNVNALELDDSALYLCASSPPRAGEQFFGPGTRLTVL.

A single count supports this clone. V gene TRBV6-5 combines with J gene TRBJ2-7; 8 positions match TRBD2. CDR3 size: 14 residues. Germline values: CDR1 MNHEY, CDR2 SVGAGI. With 6 bases clipped from V and 2 bases from J, the junction kept 6 bases outside the gene matches. CDR3: CASSPAGGPYEQYF. The CDR3 DNA sequence: TGTGCCAGCAGCCCCGCGGGGGGACCCTACGAGCAGTACTTC.

The V call is TRBV7-2, the J call TRBJ1-4, with 9 bases identical to TRBD1. The CDR3 totals 15 residues. In germline, CDR1 is SGHTA, CDR2 FQGNSA. The J segment lost 8 bases and the V segment lost 4 bases, leaving 8 bases of the junction unmatched. For the CDR3, the DNA is TGTGCCAGCAGCTCCCAACAGGGGGCTGGGGAAAAACTGTTTTTT. Its protein is CASSSQQGAGEKLFF.

CDR3 coding DNA: TGTGCCAGCAGTTCCGGACAGACCTCTGGAAACACCATATATTTT. Amino acid sequence: CASSSGQTSGNTIYF. The chain couples TRBV27 to TRBJ1-3, with D possibly TRBD1 on 6 matching bases. Germline V lookup: CDR1 MNHEY, CDR2 SMNVEV (reference sequence). There are 15 residues in the CDR3. V lost 4 bases to trimming and J lost 0 bases, with 10 bases between them.

This rearrangement joins TRBV27 to TRBJ2-1; 8 positions agree with TRBD1. J lost 8 bases, V lost 9 bases, and 12 bases had no gene match. CDR1 and CDR2 from the germline V gene are MNHEY and SMNVEV (reference sequence). There are 14 residues in the CDR3. The CDR3, as DNA: TGTGCCAGTCAGGGGGCGGCACGGGTGGATGAGCAGTTCTTC. As protein: CASQGAARVDEQFF.

The chain combines TRBV27 with TRBJ2-6, with TRBD2 matching 8 bases. The J segment lost 2 bases and the V segment lost 1 base, leaving 10 bases of the junction unmatched. Germline CDR1 and CDR2: MNHEY and SMNVEV (reference sequence). The CDR3 runs to 19 residues. CDR3 DNA sequence: TGTGCCAGCAGTTTATTTTCGGCTAGCGGGTACGCTGGGGCCAACGTCCTGACTTTC. Protein product: CASSLFSASGYAGANVLTF.

This clone was observed once. This chain links TRBV18 with TRBJ1-2; weak D call: TRBD1 (6 bases). The CDR3 runs to 15 residues. CDR1 KGHSH and CDR2 LQKENI come from the germline V gene. The germline V and J ends were trimmed by 4 bases and 4 bases, with 16 bases remaining between them. This chain's CDR3 is CASSQGQNFRYGYTF. Here the CDR3 DNA reads TGTGCCAGCTCACAGGGACAAAACTTTCGCTATGGCTACACCTTC.

The chain combines TRBV28 with TRBJ2-3; a weak D match, TRBD2 (5 bases). V dropped 4 bases and J dropped 4 bases, with 21 bases sitting between them. Per germline, CDR1 MDHEN and CDR2 SYDVKM. The CDR3 is 17 residues long. CDR3 bases: TGTGCCAGCAGTTCCCTCCGGGCCCTAAGAGGGCCAGATACGCAGTATTTT. Translated, it gives CASSSLRALRGPDTQYF.

J is TRBJ2-2 and V is TRBV7-2, with 7 bases lining up with TRBD2. Germline CDR1 and CDR2: SGHTA and FQGNSA. The ends lost 1 base at V and 6 bases at J; junction bases unmatched: 2. This CDR3 contains 14 residues. CDR3 sequence reads: CASSLGGRAGELFF. The CDR3 coding sequence is TGTGCCAGCAGCTTAGGTGGGAGGGCCGGGGAGCTGTTTTTT.

This chain joins TRBV9 and TRBJ2-1, with 9 bases that match TRBD2. The V and J ends lost 0 bases and 8 bases, in that order; junction bases with no gene match: 9. Germline V gene data show CDR1 as SGDLS and CDR2 as YYNGEE. The CDR3 sequence is 16 residues long. Written as DNA, the CDR3 is TGTGCCAGCAGCGTAGGCGGGGCGGGAGGGTTATATGAGCAGTTCTTC. This encodes CASSVGGAGGLYEQFF.

V gene TRBV24-1 combines with J gene TRBJ2-3; 12 positions match TRBD1. The CDR3 has 15 amino acids. J lost 5 bases, V lost 4 bases, and 3 bases had no gene match. Germline V gene data show CDR1 as KGHDR and CDR2 as SFDVKD. CDR3 region: CATSEGTGGVDTQYF. In DNA form, the CDR3 reads TGTGCCACCAGTGAAGGGACAGGGGGCGTAGATACGCAGTATTTT.

This clone has ten or more counts. The chain is built from TRBV5-4 and TRBJ2-7; possibly TRBD2 for D (5 bases). Deletions cut 1 base from V and 0 bases from J, with 8 bases between. Germline V gene lookup returns CDR1 SGHNT and CDR2 YYREEE (reference sequence). The CDR3 loop spans 14 amino acids. DNA of the CDR3: TGTGCCAGCAGCTTGATCGGGGACTCCTACGAGCAGTACTTC. This codes for CASSLIGDSYEQYF.

The rearrangement joins TRBV9 to TRBJ2-3; D gene unclear. Germline V gives CDR1 SGDLS, CDR2 YYNGEE. Trimming cost V 0 bases and J 8 bases, with 13 bases left between them. The CDR3 consists of 14 residues. Here the CDR3 reads CASSVVASQATQYF. The CDR3 DNA reads as TGTGCCAGCAGCGTAGTGGCCTCCCAGGCTACGCAGTATTTT.

V usage is TRBV28 and J usage is TRBJ2-1; D is unclear. V lost 7 bases and J 1 base, leaving 14 bases between the germline ends. Germline values: CDR1 MDHEN, CDR2 SYDVKM. This CDR3 spans 15 amino acids. The CDR3 here is CASIPSDLSYNEQFF. In DNA, the CDR3 is TGTGCCAGCATCCCCAGCGACCTATCCTACAATGAGCAGTTCTTC.

With respect to this clone: Its ends do not fully match the called genes, so a read error is possible. Other DNA sequences in the same sample also yield this CDR3. The rearrangement uses TRBV18 and TRBJ2-2; TRBD1 matches 8 bases. The germline V gene has CDR1 KGHSH and CDR2 LQKENI. There are 17 residues in the CDR3. In nucleotides, the CDR3 is TGTGCCAGCTCACCACCCGGCAGGGGGCCAGTCACCGGGGAACTGTTTTTT. Translated, it gives CASSPPGRGPVTGELFF.

The chain uses TRBV28 and TRBJ1-5; D not resolved. Germline V gives CDR1 MDHEN, CDR2 SYDVKM. V was trimmed by 6 bases and J by 3 bases, leaving 6 bases between them. The CDR3 is 12 amino acids. CDR3 in amino acids: CASSPINQPQHF. As DNA, the CDR3 is TGTGCCAGCAGCCCCATCAATCAGCCCCAGCATTTT.

J is TRBJ1-5 and V is TRBV11-2, with D unclear. Trimming stripped 5 bases from V and 0 bases from J, with 5 bases between. This CDR3 has 13 residues. CDR1 is SGHAT and CDR2 is FQNNGV in the germline V gene. The CDR3 region is CASSRSSNQPQHF. CDR3 nucleotide sequence: TGTGCCAGCAGCCGCAGTAGCAATCAGCCCCAGCATTTT. Full variable domain (remainder filled in from reference TRBV11-2 and TRBJ1-5): EAGVAQSPRYKIIEKRQSVAFWCNPISGHATLYWYQQILGQGPKLLIQFQNNGVVDDSQLPKDRFSAERLKGVDSTLKIQPAKLEDSAVYLCASSRSSNQPQHFGDGTRLSIL.

V usage is TRBV4-1 and J usage is TRBJ2-7, with 14 bases fitting TRBD2. Per germline, CDR1 MGHRA and CDR2 YSYEKL. The CDR3 has 16 amino acids. With 3 bases clipped from V and 4 bases from J, the junction kept 5 bases outside the gene matches. CDR3 sequence: CASSQTGTSGSYEQYF. CDR3 nucleotide sequence: TGCGCCAGCAGCCAGACCGGGACTAGCGGGAGTTACGAGCAGTACTTC.

The CDR3, as DNA: TGCAGTGCTAGAGACGAGGAGACCCAGTACTTC. Translating gives CSARDEETQYF. The chain employs TRBV20-1 and TRBJ2-5; D call uncertain. Deletions cut 0 bases from V and 5 bases from J, with 4 bases between. CDR1 and CDR2 from the germline V gene are DFQATT and SNEGSKA (reference sequence). The CDR3 extends over 11 amino acids.